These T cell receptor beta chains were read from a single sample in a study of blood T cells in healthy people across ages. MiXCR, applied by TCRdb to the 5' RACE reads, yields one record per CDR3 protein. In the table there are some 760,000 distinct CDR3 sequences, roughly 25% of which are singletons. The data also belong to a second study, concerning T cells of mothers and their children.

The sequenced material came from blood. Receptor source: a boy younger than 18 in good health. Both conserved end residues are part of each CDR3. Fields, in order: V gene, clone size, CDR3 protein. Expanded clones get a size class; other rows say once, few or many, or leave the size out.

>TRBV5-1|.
CASSWTGGEYTGELFF
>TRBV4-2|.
CASSRPRPTSGSDEQFF
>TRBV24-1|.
CATSDPGLANTGELFF
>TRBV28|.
CASRSGTPSYEQYF
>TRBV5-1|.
CASSLLVSKTIYNEQFF
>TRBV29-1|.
CSARGVVTEAFF
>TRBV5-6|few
CASSLERDWTEAFF
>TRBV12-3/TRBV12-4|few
CASRTTGRDTIYF
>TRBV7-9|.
CASRDRGRSKAFF
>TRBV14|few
CASSPTGSRTYEQYF
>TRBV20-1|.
CSANTGRWETQYF
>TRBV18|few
CASSPHGTRGDTQYF
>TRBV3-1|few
CASSQFPTENIQYF
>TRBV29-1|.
CSAWTGDYGYTF
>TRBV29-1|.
CSVGDWTGTQYF